This is a list of T cell receptor beta chains from one sample in a study of Ad26.COV2.S vaccination and SARS-CoV-2 variants. Sequencing used immunoSEQ multiplex PCR; TCRdb keeps in-frame clones, though not all of them. The repertoire has about 420,000 clones, around 87% of them found once; the top ten carry around 3.6%. The sequencing here drew on peripheral blood, taken in a trial of Ad26.COV2.S vaccine versus placebo. Receptors were obtained from a person between 18 and 65 years old who received the Ad26.COV2.S COVID-19 vaccine or a placebo. The CDR3 runs from the conserved cysteine through the conserved F or W. A D gene is named only where the DNA matches it firmly. A row's size may be missing; if present it is once, few, many or a size class.

>TRBD2|-|TRBJ2-1|TRBV6-6
TGTGCCAGCAAAGTAGCGGGGGTGGAGCAGTTCTTC
CASKVAGVEQFF
>-|once|TRBJ1-2|TRBV4-3
TGCGCCAGCAGCCAGGGGCGTATCAGAGGCTACACCTTC
CASSQGRIRGYTF
>TRBD1|-|TRBJ1-4|TRBV9
TGTGCCAGCAGTCGGGGGGACAGGGGGCGTGAAAAACTGTTTTTT
CASSRGDRGREKLFF
>-|few|TRBJ2-7|TRBV5-8
TGTGCCAGCAGCGCCGATCGGGGGCAAGGGTCCTACGAGCAGTACTTC
CASSADRGQGSYEQYF
>TRBD1|once|TRBJ2-7|TRBV12-3/TRBV12-4
TGTGCCACAGGGGGGACAGGGGGCAGACAGTACTTC
CATGGTGGRQYF
>TRBD2|-|TRBJ2-3|TRBV7-6
TGTGCCAGCAGCTTAGGACCCCCAGCGGGGGGGTTCACAGATACGCAGTATTTT
CASSLGPPAGGFTDTQYF
>TRBD2|once|TRBJ2-2|TRBV9
TGTGCCAGCAGCGTAAGCGGGGGTGAAAGCGGGGAGCTGTTTTTT
CASSVSGGESGELFF
>-|-|TRBJ2-4|TRBV9
TGTGCCAGCAGCTCACGACTAGCCAAAAACATTCAGTACTTC
CASSSRLAKNIQYF
>TRBD2|-|TRBJ2-5|TRBV27
TGTGCCAGCAGTGCCACCGGGACTAGAAAAGAGACCCAGTACTTC
CASSATGTRKETQYF
>TRBD1|-|TRBJ2-7|TRBV27
TGTGCCAGCAGGACCGGGACAGGGGATGGCGAGCAGTACTTC
CASRTGTGDGEQYF
>-|once|TRBJ2-7|TRBV7-3
TGTGCCAGCAGCCCCGGGGTTTCCTACGAGCAGTACTTC
CASSPGVSYEQYF
>-|-|TRBJ2-2|TRBV4-2
TGTGCCAGCAGCCCCGGAAACACAGGCCGACAGAGGAACACCGGGGAGCTGTTTTTT
CASSPGNTGRQRNTGELFF
>-|-|TRBJ2-1|TRBV10-3
TGTGCCATCAGTGAACAGGACGTTCCCTACAATGAGCAGTTCTTC
CAISEQDVPYNEQFF
>TRBD1|-|TRBJ2-5|TRBV9
TGTGCCAGCAGCGTAGGTTGGACAGGGGAAGAGACCCAGTACTTC
CASSVGWTGEETQYF
>-|-|TRBJ2-3|TRBV6-5
TGTGCCAGCAGTCCACCTACTGGGAGCACAGATACGCAGTATTTT
CASSPPTGSTDTQYF
>TRBD1|-|TRBJ2-7|TRBV4-2
TGTGCCAGCAGCCAAGAGACAGGGGGGAGCTACGAGCAGTACTTC
CASSQETGGSYEQYF
>-|many|TRBJ1-5|TRBV28
TGTGCCAGCAGAGACAGGCGATACAATCAGCCCCAGCATTTT
CASRDRRYNQPQHF
>-|few|TRBJ1-1|TRBV19
TGTGCCAGTAGTAGGACTGAAGCTTTCTTT
CASSRTEAFF
>-|-|TRBJ1-5|TRBV30
TGTGCCTGGAGTAGTGGGAATCAGCCCCAGCATTTT
CAWSSGNQPQHF
>TRBD2|-|TRBJ2-1|TRBV5-1
TGCGCCAGCAGCATTAGCGGGGGGCACAATGAGCAGTTCTTC
CASSISGGHNEQFF
>-|-|TRBJ2-3|TRBV7-9
TGTGCCAGCAGCTTCACGCGCGCAGATACGCAGTATTTT
CASSFTRADTQYF
>TRBD1|-|TRBJ1-5|TRBV15
TGTGCCACCAGCAGAGTGAGAGGGGGCGAGCATCAGCCCCAGCATTTT
CATSRVRGGEHQPQHF
>TRBD2|-|TRBJ2-3|TRBV4-2
TGTGCCAGCAGCCAGACTAGCGGGGGGGCAGGGGCAGATACGCAGTATTTT
CASSQTSGGAGADTQYF
>-|-|TRBJ2-7|TRBV7-8
TGTGCCAGCAGCTTATATCCCGGGATCTACGAGCAGTACTTC
CASSLYPGIYEQYF
>-|-|TRBJ1-2|TRBV6-2/TRBV6-3
TGTGCCAGCAGCCCGCCTGGGACAACATATGGCTACACCTTC
CASSPPGTTYGYTF
>TRBD2|-|TRBJ2-3|TRBV7-3
TGTGCCAGCAGCCATAGCGGGGGGGCAAGAGATACGCAGTATTTT
CASSHSGGARDTQYF
>-|once|TRBJ2-7|TRBV4-3
TGCGCCAGCAGCCTCGGCCGGGGACACGAGCAGTACTTC
CASSLGRGHEQYF
>-|-|TRBJ2-1|TRBV12-3/TRBV12-4
TGTGCCAGCAGTTCTAGAGATAATGAGCAGTTCTTC
CASSSRDNEQFF
>-|-|TRBJ1-2|TRBV7-2
TGTGCCAGCAGCTTAGCGATGTCCCGTGGCTATGGCTACACCTTC
CASSLAMSRGYGYTF
>-|few|TRBJ2-1|TRBV11-3
TGTGCCAGCAGCTTTTCCAACAGGGCCCACAATGAGCAGTTCTTC
CASSFSNRAHNEQFF
>TRBD2|-|TRBJ2-6|TRBV5-1
TGCGCCAGCAGCTTGGGGGCTAGCGGGGGGGCGGGGGCCAACGTCCTGACTTTC
CASSLGASGGAGANVLTF
>TRBD2|-|TRBJ2-2|TRBV29-1
TGCGGGGCTAGCGGGAACACCGGGGAGCTGTTTTTT
CGASGNTGELFF
>-|once|TRBJ2-5|TRBV19
TGTGCCAGTAGTATCGCACAGGGCTCCCAAGAGACCCAGTACTTC
CASSIAQGSQETQYF
>-|-|TRBJ1-3|TRBV5-1
TGCGCCAGCAGCTTGGTGGCCGGGACCCTCTCTGGAAACACCATATATTTT
CASSLVAGTLSGNTIYF
>-|-|TRBJ2-5|TRBV7-9
TGTGCCAGCAGCCCTGAGGGGGAGACCCAGTACTTC
CASSPEGETQYF
>-|-|TRBJ1-5|TRBV7-8
TGTGCCAGCAGGCCCGGGACAAGCTTTAGCAATCAGCCCCAGCATTTT
CASRPGTSFSNQPQHF
>-|-|TRBJ2-3|TRBV7-2
TGTGCCAGCACCGTGGTAGGGAGCACAGATACGCAGTATTTT
CASTVVGSTDTQYF
>-|-|TRBJ1-2|TRBV19
TGTGCCAGCACCCGGACGGCCCGAGCTAACTATGGCTACACCTTC
CASTRTARANYGYTF
>-|-|TRBJ2-2|TRBV10-1
TGCGCCAGCAGTGGACACTTAAACACCGGGGAGCTGTTTTTT
CASSGHLNTGELFF
>-|once|TRBJ1-5|TRBV30
TGTGCCTGGAGTGGAGGAGGGGCTAGCAATCAGCCCCAGCATTTT
CAWSGGGASNQPQHF
>-|-|TRBJ2-5|TRBV15
TGTGCCACCAGCCCCCCCAGAGGGGCCCAGTACTTC
CATSPPRGAQYF
>-|-|TRBJ2-7|TRBV6-5
TGTGCCAGCAGTTACTCCGGGCGTAGCTCCTACGAGCAGTACTTC
CASSYSGRSSYEQYF
>TRBD1|-|TRBJ2-7|TRBV24-1
TGTGCCACCAGCCCCCCGGGACAGGGTAGCGAGCAGTACTTC
CATSPPGQGSEQYF
>-|-|TRBJ2-7|TRBV6-5
TGTGCCAGCAGTTATGACAACACCTACGAGCAGTACTTC
CASSYDNTYEQYF
>-|-|TRBJ2-5|TRBV14
TGTGCCAGCAGCCAAGATAGTAAACAAGAGACCCAGTACTTC
CASSQDSKQETQYF
>-|-|TRBJ2-5|TRBV19
TGTGCCAGCTCCGACAGGAGTACGCGCTTTGGAGAGACCCAGTACTTC
CASSDRSTRFGETQYF
>-|few|TRBJ1-2|TRBV3-1/TRBV3-2
TGTGCCAGCAGCCAAGGGTCCATCCTTTGGGGCTACACCTTC
CASSQGSILWGYTF
>TRBD2|-|TRBJ2-2|TRBV18
TGTGCCAGCTCACCACTCTCGCGGGGGAACGGGGAGCTGTTTTTT
CASSPLSRGNGELFF
>TRBD1|-|TRBJ1-4|TRBV7-9
TGTGCCAGCAGCCAAGGAGCTACAGGGGTCACTAATGAAAAACTGTTTTTT
CASSQGATGVTNEKLFF
>TRBD1|few|TRBJ1-6|TRBV30
TGTGCCTGCCATGGACAGGGTTACTCACCCCTCCACTTT
CACHGQGYSPLHF
>-|-|TRBJ1-1|TRBV20-1
TGCAGTGCTAGCAAGTACACTGAAGCTTTCTTT
CSASKYTEAFF
>TRBD1|once|TRBJ1-3|TRBV19
TGTGCCAGTAGTATCTCAACAGGGGCCACCATATATTTT
CASSISTGATIYF
>TRBD1|-|TRBJ2-5|TRBV6-5
TGTGCCAGCAGTCAGACAGGGCCAGAGACCCAGTACTTC
CASSQTGPETQYF
>-|-|TRBJ2-3|TRBV27
TGTGCCAGCAGTTTTAGACAGGCAGGCGCAGATACGCAGTATTTT
CASSFRQAGADTQYF
>-|-|TRBJ1-6|TRBV30
TGTGCCTGGCTACCTAGCGAATATAATTCACCCCTCCACTTT
CAWLPSEYNSPLHF
>-|once|TRBJ1-3|TRBV29-1
TGCAGCGTAAGACTGGGAGTCTCTGGAAACACCATATATTTT
CSVRLGVSGNTIYF
>-|-|TRBJ2-5|TRBV28
TGTGCCAGCAGCGCAGACCAAGAGACCCAGTACTTC
CASSADQETQYF